This T cell receptor beta chain was profiled in a study of Graves' ophthalmopathy and Graves' hyperthyroidism. Study observations and caveats: Between ophthalmopathy and stable hyperthyroidism, a 13-signature model drew a separation with approximately 87% sensitivity and roughly 78% specificity.

Ophthalmopathy in the donors was of moderate-to-severe activity, with CAS ≥3, NOSPECS ≥4 and duration under 3 months. Fresh peripheral blood (more than 9 ml) yielded the PBMCs. Amplification of TCR beta CDR3 regions used RNA transcripts. Amplification began with first-round RT-PCR using HTBI primers, then second-round multiplex PCR was performed. TCRdb passed the multiplex PCR reads through MiXCR, listing each CDR3 protein once. The table lists about 740,000 distinct CDR3 sequences, roughly two fifths of them singletons. Points on this clonotype: Its antigen is as yet unknown.

The specimen sequenced was peripheral blood. The TCR sequence derives from an adult man with Graves' ophthalmopathy.

CDR3 residues: CASSDSDGYNEQFF. In DNA form, the CDR3 reads TGTGCCAGCAGTGATTCCGACGGATACAATGAGCAGTTCTTC. This chain uses TRBV25-1 with TRBJ2-1; no firm D call. V was clipped by 3 bases and J by 4 bases, with 10 bases between them. The CDR3 covers 14 residues. Germline values: CDR1 MGHDK, CDR2 SYGVNS.